The 17 T cell receptor beta chains presented below share a single source sample, sequenced in a study of cytomegalovirus exposure and HLA in healthy donors. A multiplex PCR was run with 60 Vbeta primers and 13 Jbeta primers. Sequencing was performed with immunoSEQ multiplex PCR; in TCRdb, only in-frame clones are kept and a portion is missing. The profile shows over 100,000 clones, roughly three quarters of them singletons. The sequencing sample was made of PBMCs. All receptors come from a male donor in good health and CMV-seropositive.

This chain connects TRBV6-5 to TRBJ2-5, with 7 nucleotides matching TRBD1. The CDR3 is made up of 15 amino acids. Per germline, CDR1 MNHEY and CDR2 SVGAGI. The ends lost 5 bases at V and 4 bases at J; junction bases unmatched: 10. The CDR3 is CASSKRGLRGETQYF. Here the CDR3 DNA reads TGTGCCAGCAGTAAGAGGGGGCTTAGGGGAGAGACCCAGTACTTC.

This chain joins TRBV18 and TRBJ1-5; D perhaps matches TRBD1 (5 bases). CDR1 KGHSH and CDR2 LQKENI come from the germline V gene. V gave up 5 bases and J gave up 3 bases, with 8 bases separating them. This CDR3 spans 13 amino acids. CDR3 bases: TGTGCCAGCTCATCAGGGAACAATCAGCCCCAGCATTTT. This translates into CASSSGNNQPQHF.

J is TRBJ2-2 and V is TRBV5-1, with D perhaps TRBD2 (6 bases). The V and J ends lost 9 bases and 2 bases respectively, with 17 bases between them. The CDR3 totals 15 residues. CDR1 and CDR2 from the germline V gene are SGHRS and YFSETQ. In DNA, the CDR3 is TGCGCCACCGGCGCACTAGCCTCTAACACCGGGGAGCTGTTTTTT. Its protein product is CATGALASNTGELFF.

This sequence joins TRBV10-3 and TRBJ2-7; no clear D. Germline V gene sequence: CDR1 ENHRY, CDR2 SYGVKD. The V end was cut by 0 bases, the J end by 4 bases, with 4 bases between. The CDR3 is 12 residues long. As DNA, the CDR3 is TGTGCCATCAGTGAGTCTATTTACGAGCAGTACTTC. It encodes CAISESIYEQYF.

This chain connects TRBV21-1 to TRBJ2-2; the table assigns TRBD1, which was not confirmed against the DNA. TRBV21-1 is annotated as a pseudogene. The CDR3 has 14 residues. The DNA of the CDR3 is TGTGCCAGCATTCGCAGGACAGCAACCGGGGAGCTGTTTTTT. Translation: CASIRRTATGELFF.

The chain couples TRBV4-3 to TRBJ2-4; 10 bases match TRBD2. The CDR3 loop spans 18 amino acids. V lost 0 bases to trimming and J lost 7 bases; unmatched junction nucleotides: 12. Looked up from germline, CDR1 is LGHNA and CDR2 is YSLEER. The CDR3 loop is CASSQDWSTSGSSNIQYF. CDR3 nucleotides: TGCGCCAGCAGCCAAGATTGGTCGACTAGCGGGTCCTCCAACATTCAGTACTTC.

This clone came up a few times. The rearrangement links TRBV2 to TRBJ2-3; D is ambiguous. V shed 7 bases and J shed 7 bases, with 15 bases lying between them. This CDR3 spans 13 amino acids. CDR1 and CDR2 (germline): SNHLY, FYNNEI. CDR3 sequence: CASKASTVNTQYF. CDR3 DNA sequence: TGTGCCAGCAAGGCCAGCACAGTAAATACGCAGTATTTT.

The chain recombines TRBV7-2 with TRBJ2-5, with D tentatively TRBD2 (5 bases). CDR1 is SGHTA and CDR2 is FQGNSA in the germline V gene. The CDR3 loop spans 14 amino acids. Trimming left V 0 bases short and J 5 bases short, with 10 bases between. The CDR3 DNA follows: TGTGCCAGCAGCTTAGCGACCCGAGGGGAGACCCAGTACTTC. It specifies CASSLATRGETQYF.

This clone was seen a handful of times. The CDR3 spells CASSQTDLAFF. The CDR3 region has the DNA TGTGCCAGCAGTCAGACAGATTTGGCTTTCTTT. This rearrangement joins TRBV28 to TRBJ1-1, with D perhaps TRBD1 (5 bases). Looked up from germline, CDR1 is MDHEN and CDR2 is SYDVKM. The CDR3 has 11 residues. V lost 5 bases and J 11 bases, leaving 12 bases between the germline ends. Drawing the rest from reference TRBV28 and TRBJ1-1, the complete variable domain is DVKVTQSSRYLVKRTGEKVFLECVQDMDHENMFWYRQDPGLGLRLIYFSYDVKMKEKGDIPEGYSVSREKKERFSLILESASTNQTSMYLCASSQTDLAFFGQGTRLTVV.

The chain employs TRBV27 and TRBJ1-2; D remains unclear. Germline V gene data show CDR1 as MNHEY and CDR2 as SMNVEV (reference sequence). V lost 5 bases, J lost 2 bases, and 12 bases lay in between. This CDR3 is 14 amino acids long. The CDR3 region is CASSRPGRNYGYTF. CDR3 coding DNA: TGTGCCAGCAGTCGACCGGGTCGAAACTATGGCTACACCTTC.

The chain joins TRBV5-4 to TRBJ2-7; TRBD2 aligns across 16 bases. The CDR3 spans 17 residues. V lost 4 bases and J lost 4; bases outside the gene matches: 8. Germline V gene sequence: CDR1 SGHNT, CDR2 YYREEE (reference sequence). CDR3: CASSLGGTSGRVYEQYF. For the CDR3, the DNA is TGTGCCAGCAGCCTAGGGGGGACTAGCGGGAGGGTATACGAGCAGTACTTC.

The chain uses TRBV20-1 and TRBJ2-5; D is unresolved. CDR3 length: 11 amino acids. The germline V gene encodes CDR1 DFQATT and CDR2 SNEGSKA (reference sequence). V lost 8 bases to trimming and J lost 0 bases, with 7 bases between them. The CDR3 here is CSPEHQETQYF. The CDR3 region has the DNA TGCAGTCCCGAGCACCAAGAGACCCAGTACTTC.

The genes are TRBV6-6 and TRBJ1-4, with no clear D. The CDR3 totals 15 residues. The germline V gene has CDR1 MNHNY and CDR2 SVGAGI (reference sequence). V shed 2 bases and J shed 5 bases, with 12 bases lying between them. Written as DNA, the CDR3 is TGTGCCAGCAGTTACCCTACGGGAGGCAATGAAAAACTGTTTTTT. This encodes CASSYPTGGNEKLFF.

The chain joins TRBV2 to TRBJ2-7; D might be TRBD2 (7 bases). The CDR3 spans 13 residues. The V gene's germline CDR1 is SNHLY and CDR2 FYNNEI. The V end was cut by 4 bases, the J end by 2 bases, with 9 bases between. CDR3 loop: CASSVGGPYEQYF. CDR3 bases: TGTGCCAGCAGTGTCGGGGGGCCCTACGAGCAGTACTTC.

The chain is built from TRBV18 and TRBJ1-2; TRBD1 might be the D (6 bases). The germline gives CDR1 KGHSH, CDR2 LQKENI. The CDR3 has 13 residues. Trimming removed 4 bases at V and 2 bases at J, with 8 bases between. This chain's CDR3 is CASSRTGNYGYTF. The CDR3 DNA is TGTGCCAGCTCACGAACAGGGAACTATGGCTACACCTTC.

This chain connects TRBV11-1 to TRBJ1-1, with 10 bases identical to TRBD1. Germline V CDR1 and CDR2: SGHAT, FQDESV (reference sequence). V dropped 1 base and J dropped 4; count of bases not matched to a gene: 0. The length of the CDR3 is 14 residues. The CDR3 DNA reads as TGTGCCAGCAGCTTAGGACAGGGGGCCACTGAAGCTTTCTTT. It translates to CASSLGQGATEAFF.

On this clone: An end of the junction differs from the germline gene, which may be a read error. This chain joins TRBV28 and TRBJ2-4, with D possibly matching TRBD2 (6 bases). The germline CDR1 and CDR2 sequences are MDHEN and SYDVKM. The CDR3 runs to 14 residues. CDR3 residues: CASTSGLPENSQYF. The CDR3 nucleotides are TGTGCCAGCACCTCGGGACTCCCGGAGAACAGTCAGTACTTC. Full variable domain (rest looked up from reference TRBV28 and TRBJ2-4): DVKVTQSSRYLVKRTGEKVFLECVQDMDHENMFWYRQDPGLGLRLIYFSYDVKMKEKGDIPEGYSVSREKKERFSLILESASTNQTSMYLCASTSGLPENSQYFGAGTRLSVL.